Reported below is one TCR beta chain. This specimen comes from a study of blood T cell repertoires in COVID-19. At the level of the study: Acute-phase and convalescent COVID-19 samples originated in the United States, Italy and Spain. PBMCs, B-cell-depleted T cells, or T cells provided the cDNA or gDNA that made up the material.

The length of the CDR3 is 19 residues. Germline V lookup: CDR1 MNHEY, CDR2 SMNVEV (reference sequence). The J segment lost 5 bases and the V segment lost 3 bases, leaving 14 bases of the junction unmatched. This table comes from immunoSEQ multiplex PCR, and its TCRdb copy is limited to in-frame clones, with some not included. The table has 120,000 to 150,000 clones, approximately 83% seen once; the top ten hold 8%. The sample consisted of peripheral blood. This sequence joins TRBV27 and TRBJ2-1; 12 bases are shared with TRBD2. The TCR sequence derives from a woman aged 60-75 years with COVID-19, enrolled during active disease. The CDR3 DNA reads as TGTGCCAGCAGTTTCTTGCCAGGAACTAGCGGGGGGACCGACAATGAGCAGTTCTTC. This gives the protein CASSFLPGTSGGTDNEQFF.